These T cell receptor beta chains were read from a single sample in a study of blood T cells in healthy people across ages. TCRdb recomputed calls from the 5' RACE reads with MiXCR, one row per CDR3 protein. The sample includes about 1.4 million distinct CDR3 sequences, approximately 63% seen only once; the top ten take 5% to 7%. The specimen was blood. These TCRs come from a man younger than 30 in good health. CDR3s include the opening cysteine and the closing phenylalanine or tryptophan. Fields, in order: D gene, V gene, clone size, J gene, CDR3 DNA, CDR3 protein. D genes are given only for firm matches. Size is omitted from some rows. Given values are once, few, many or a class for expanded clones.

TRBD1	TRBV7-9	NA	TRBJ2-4	TGTGCCAGCAGCTTTCAACCGGGACAGGGGAAAAACATTCAGTACTTC	CASSFQPGQGKNIQYF
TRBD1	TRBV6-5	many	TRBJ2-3	TGTGCCAGTCGGGACAGGGGGCGTCAGACAGATACGCAGTATTTT	CASRDRGRQTDTQYF
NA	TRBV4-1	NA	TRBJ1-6	TGCGCCAGCAGCCAAGATGGCGCAGGGCGATCACCCCTCCACTTT	CASSQDGAGRSPLHF
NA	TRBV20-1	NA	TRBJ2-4	TGCAGTGCTAGGAGTCACCGGGGGTTGGACATTCAGTACTTC	CSARSHRGLDIQYF
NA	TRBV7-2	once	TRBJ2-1	TGTGCCAGCAGCTTAACCACTAGCTCCGGGGGAGGTAATGAGCAGTTCTTC	CASSLTTSSGGGNEQFF
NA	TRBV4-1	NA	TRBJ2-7	TGCGCCAGCAGCCAAGAAGTACACAACTACGAGCAGTACTTC	CASSQEVHNYEQYF
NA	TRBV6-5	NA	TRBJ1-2	TGTGCCAGCAGTAAGACAAGCTATGGCTACACCTTC	CASSKTSYGYTF
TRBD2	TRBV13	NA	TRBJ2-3	TGTGCCAGCAGCTCCAACAGCGGGGGCAACCAAGATACGCAGTATTTT	CASSSNSGGNQDTQYF
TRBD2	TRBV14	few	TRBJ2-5	TGTGCCAGCAGTTCAAGCGGGAGGGCCTTAGAGACCCAGTACTTC	CASSSSGRALETQYF
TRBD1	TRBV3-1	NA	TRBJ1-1	TGTGCCAGCAGCCCCGGGACAGGGTGGCCAAACACTGAAGCTTTCTTT	CASSPGTGWPNTEAFF
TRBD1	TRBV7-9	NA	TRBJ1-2	TGTGCCAGCAGCCCTCGGACAGGGGAGTGGGGCTACACCTTC	CASSPRTGEWGYTF
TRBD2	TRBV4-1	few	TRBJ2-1	TGCGCCAGCAGCCAATCCCCTAGCGGGATCGACAATGAGCAGTTCTTC	CASSQSPSGIDNEQFF
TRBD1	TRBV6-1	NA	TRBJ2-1	TGTGCCAGCAGTAACCCCGGGACAGGGGGCTGGAATGAGCAGTTCTTC	CASSNPGTGGWNEQFF
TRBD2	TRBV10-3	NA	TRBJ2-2	TGTGCCATCAGGGAAATAGCGGGAGGAGAAACCGGGGAGCTGTTTTTT	CAIREIAGGETGELFF
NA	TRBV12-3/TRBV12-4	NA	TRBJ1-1	TGTGCCAGCAGTCTGGTATACACTGAAGCTTTCTTT	CASSLVYTEAFF
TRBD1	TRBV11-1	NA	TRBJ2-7	TGTGCCAGCAGCCCAGGACAGGGATGTTACGAGCAGTACTTC	CASSPGQGCYEQYF
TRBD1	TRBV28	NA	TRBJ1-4	TGTGCCAGACCGACAGGGAATGAACTGTTTTTT	CARPTGNELFF
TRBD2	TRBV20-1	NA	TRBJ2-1	TGCAGTGCTAGCACTAGCGTCGTCTACAATGAGCAGTTCTTC	CSASTSVVYNEQFF
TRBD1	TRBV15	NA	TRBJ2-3	TGTGCCACCGCTCCGGACAGGGGTACAGATACGCAGTATTTT	CATAPDRGTDTQYF
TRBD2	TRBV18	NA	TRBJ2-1	TGTGCCAGCTCAGCGGCCCCCGGGACTAGCTTTTACAATGAGCAGTTCTTC	CASSAAPGTSFYNEQFF
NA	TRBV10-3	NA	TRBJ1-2	TGTGCCATCAGTGAGTCGGGGGAAGCGCTCTATGGCTACACCTTC	CAISESGEALYGYTF